This passage covers 16 T cell receptor beta chains from one sample sequenced in a study of T cells in Graves' hyperthyroidism and ophthalmopathy. It was RNA transcripts that yielded the amplified TCR beta CDR3 regions. The HTBI primer set was used in a first-round RT-PCR of the TCR CDR3. Using its own MiXCR run on the multiplex PCR reads, TCRdb lists one record per CDR3 protein. The sample includes 250,000 to 300,000 distinct CDR3 sequences, roughly 15% of them seen just once. Sequencing used blood. These TCRs come from a woman aged 40-49 years with Graves' hyperthyroidism that later progressed to Graves' ophthalmopathy.

This clonotype was detected many times. The chain carries TRBV9 and TRBJ1-6; possible D gene TRBD1, 6 bases. Germline values: CDR1 SGDLS, CDR2 YYNGEE. Trimming shortened V by 2 bases and J by 7 bases, and 19 bases separated the two germline ends. The CDR3 extends over 17 amino acids. The CDR3 DNA reads as TGTGCCAGCAGCGTGGCGGAACAGGGCGCATTGAATTCACCCCTCCACTTT. Amino acids: CASSVAEQGALNSPLHF.

This chain connects TRBV7-3 to TRBJ1-1, with 8 bases matching TRBD1. CDR3 size: 14 residues. Germline assignment: CDR1 SGHTA and CDR2 FQGTGA. J was trimmed by 7 bases and V by 5 bases; bases with no gene match: 9. The DNA for the CDR3 is TGTGCCAGCAGCCCCGGGACAGGCGGGATTGAAGCTTTCTTT. Its protein product is CASSPGTGGIEAFF.

Ten or more counts support this clonotype. The chain links TRBV28 to TRBJ1-5, with D possibly TRBD1 on 6 matching bases. Looked up from germline, CDR1 is MDHEN and CDR2 is SYDVKM. The CDR3 spans 14 residues. Trimming shortened V by 3 bases and J by 3 bases, and 9 bases separated the two germline ends. CDR3 sequence: CASSFWGANQPQHF. DNA for the CDR3: TGTGCCAGCAGTTTCTGGGGGGCCAATCAGCCCCAGCATTTT.

This clonotype has a count of ten or more. V gene TRBV6-1 combines with J gene TRBJ2-1; weak D call: TRBD2 (7 bases). The CDR3 contains 14 residues. The V and J ends lost 5 bases and 8 bases respectively, with 16 bases between them. Per germline, CDR1 MNHNS and CDR2 SASEGT. The CDR3 loop reads CASSRGGFEDEQFF. DNA of the CDR3: TGTGCCAGCAGTAGGGGGGGGTTTGAGGATGAGCAGTTCTTC.

As concerns this clonotype: One base away lies a much larger clone, so this may be a sequencing read error. This chain links TRBV3-1 with TRBJ2-7; 12 bases are a match to TRBD2. The J segment lost 6 bases and the V segment lost 4 bases, leaving 7 bases of the junction unmatched. The CDR3 is 15 residues long. The germline gives CDR1 LGHDT, CDR2 YNNKEL (reference sequence). The CDR3 loop is CASSPLAGGQGEQYF. Here the CDR3 DNA reads TGTGCCAGCAGCCCTCTAGCGGGAGGGCAAGGCGAGCAGTACTTC.

The DNA of the CDR3 is TGTGCCAGCAAACAGGGGGGAGATAATGAGCAGTTCTTC. It yields the protein CASKQGGDNEQFF. The chain carries TRBV6-1 and TRBJ2-1; 8 nucleotides align to TRBD1. J was trimmed by 7 bases and V by 7 bases; bases with no gene match: 6. The germline CDR1 and CDR2 sequences are MNHNS and SASEGT. The CDR3 has 13 residues.

This clonotype was picked up many times. J is TRBJ2-2 and V is TRBV28; 9 nucleotides match TRBD1. In germline, CDR1 is MDHEN, CDR2 SYDVKM. V trimming: 8 bases; J trimming: 2 bases; junction bases outside the gene matches: 15. This CDR3 comprises 18 residues. The CDR3 spells CASFPGQGYKSNTGELFF. CDR3 coding DNA: TGTGCCAGCTTCCCGGGACAGGGATATAAGAGCAACACCGGGGAGCTGTTTTTT. Combining the CDR3 with reference TRBV28 and TRBJ2-2 gives the whole variable domain DVKVTQSSRYLVKRTGEKVFLECVQDMDHENMFWYRQDPGLGLRLIYFSYDVKMKEKGDIPEGYSVSREKKERFSLILESASTNQTSMYLCASFPGQGYKSNTGELFFGEGSRLTVL.

V gene TRBV5-1 combines with J gene TRBJ2-1; the match to TRBD2 covers 8 bases. This CDR3 spans 16 amino acids. CDR1 and CDR2 from the germline V gene are SGHRS and YFSETQ. V shed 9 bases and J 9 bases; nucleotides not matched to a gene: 20. The CDR3 loop is CANLFERELGSIEQFF. CDR3 DNA sequence: TGCGCCAACCTTTTTGAGCGGGAGCTAGGTTCCATTGAGCAGTTCTTC.

Ten or more counts support this clonotype. V usage is TRBV6-6 and J usage is TRBJ2-7; the match to TRBD2 covers 8 bases. V trimming: 0 bases; J trimming: 0 bases; junction bases outside the gene matches: 4. Per germline, CDR1 MNHNY and CDR2 SVGAGI (reference sequence). There are 16 residues in the CDR3. In DNA, the CDR3 is TGTGCCAGCAGTTACTCGAGTAGCGGGGTCTCCTACGAGCAGTACTTC. It translates to CASSYSSSGVSYEQYF.

This clonotype was recorded many times. The genes are TRBV12-3 or TRBV12-4 and TRBJ1-3; D call uncertain. The CDR3 loop spans 14 amino acids. V dropped 0 bases and J dropped 10 bases, with 13 bases sitting between them. Written as DNA, the CDR3 is TGTGCCAGCAGTTTAGCGCCCCAAGGGATAACCATATATTTT. Encoded protein: CASSLAPQGITIYF.

This clonotype was observed at least ten times. The gene calls are TRBV28 and TRBJ2-1, with D possibly matching TRBD1 (6 bases). CDR3 length: 13 residues. CDR1 and CDR2 from the germline V gene are MDHEN and SYDVKM. V lost 6 bases, J lost 8 bases, and 14 bases lay in between. CDR3 residues: CASSRQVGHEQFF. In DNA form, the CDR3 reads TGTGCCAGCAGCCGACAGGTTGGACATGAGCAGTTCTTC.

This clonotype has just a few counts. This chain connects TRBV4-1 to TRBJ1-3; D is unclear. Germline V lookup: CDR1 MGHRA, CDR2 YSYEKL. The CDR3 has 15 residues. Trimming removed 3 bases at V and 0 bases at J, with 9 bases between. The CDR3 sequence is CASSHPYSSGNTIYF. The CDR3 DNA follows: TGCGCCAGCAGCCACCCATACAGCTCTGGAAACACCATATATTTT.

This clonotype was seen ten or more times. Because the CDR3's place on the DNA is in doubt, the DNA is left out and the CDR3 is given as listed by TCRdb. The chain joins TRBV28 to TRBJ1-2. The CDR3 is 13 residues long, counting both termini. CDR1 is MDHEN and CDR2 is SYDVKM in the germline V gene. The CDR3 region is CATTVGSIYGCTF.

With respect to this clonotype: Relative to the germline gene, one junction end is altered; a read error may explain this. For the CDR3, the DNA is TGTGCCAACAGTCTCCCCAAGGTACTAGCGGGAGGAGGGGATACGCAGTATTTT. It is translated as CANSLPKVLAGGGDTQYF. This chain uses TRBV28 with TRBJ2-3; 12 bases are shared with TRBD2. Germline V gene lookup returns CDR1 MDHEN and CDR2 SYDVKM. This CDR3 has 18 amino acids. The full variable domain, its missing parts supplied by reference TRBV28 and TRBJ2-3, is DVKVTQSSRYLVKRTGEKVFLECVQDMDHENMFWYRQDPGLGLRLIYFSYDVKMKEKGDIPEGYSVSREKKERFSLILESASTNQTSMYLCANSLPKVLAGGGDTQYFGPGTRLTVL.

This clonotype was picked up many times. The chain uses TRBV28 and TRBJ2-2; TRBD2 matches at 12 bases. V trimming: 2 bases; J trimming: 6 bases; junction bases outside the gene matches: 10. CDR1 is MDHEN and CDR2 is SYDVKM in the germline V gene. The CDR3 extends over 18 amino acids. CDR3 DNA: TGTGCCAGCAGTTTACCGCCGGGACTAGCGGGTTTTTCCGGGGAGCTGTTTTTT. It translates to CASSLPPGLAGFSGELFF.

Only a few counts were recorded for this clonotype. The chain is built from TRBV28 and TRBJ1-2, with 8 bases matching TRBD1. CDR1 and CDR2 (germline): MDHEN, SYDVKM. This CDR3 is built from 14 residues. Trimming cost V 6 bases and J 4 bases; bases outside gene matches: 7. The chain's CDR3 is CASSRSGGGYGYTF. CDR3 DNA sequence: TGTGCCAGCAGCCGGTCAGGGGGCGGCTATGGCTACACCTTC.